A single sample gave rise to the 10 T cell receptor beta chains below, sequenced in a study of T-cell memory formation after mild COVID-19. Each CDR3 protein gets one entry after TCRdb re-called the 5' RACE reads with MiXCR. The sample gives hundreds of thousands of distinct CDR3 sequences, about 20% of which show up once; around 9.2% is in the top ten. The sample taken for sequencing was PBMCs or a T cell subset sorted from them (not recorded which). The receptor source for this set is an adult woman who had mild COVID-19 (a few samples of this study predate the infection). Cell type and time point are not known.

This clonotype was detected only a few times. This rearrangement joins TRBV5-1 to TRBJ1-1, with a possible D match to TRBD1 (6 bases). The CDR3 extends over 16 amino acids. Germline lookup yields CDR1 SGHRS and CDR2 YFSETQ. V shed 4 bases and J shed 5 bases, with 21 bases lying between them. CDR3 amino acids: CASSPNVRQAGTEAFF. The CDR3 DNA is TGCGCCAGCAGCCCAAATGTACGACAGGCGGGGACTGAAGCTTTCTTT.

This rearrangement joins TRBV5-1 to TRBJ1-6; 8 nucleotides agree with TRBD1. After removal of 0 bases from V and 0 bases from J, the junction contained 8 bases not matched to a gene. The CDR3 is made up of 19 amino acids. Germline CDR1 reads SGHRS; CDR2 reads YFSETQ. The DNA of the CDR3 is TGCGCCAGCAGCTTGGCAGGGGGCGCGAGGGCCTCCTATAATTCACCCCTCCACTTT. Its translation: CASSLAGGARASYNSPLHF.

This CDR3 is CASSQTGKSNQPQHF. The CDR3 DNA reads TGTGCCAGCAGTCAGACAGGGAAAAGCAATCAGCCCCAGCATTTT. This sequence joins TRBV28 and TRBJ1-5; 7 nucleotides match TRBD1. The CDR3 has 15 amino acids. V shed 5 bases, J shed 1 base, and the junction held 5 bases outside the gene matches. The germline V gene encodes CDR1 MDHEN and CDR2 SYDVKM.

The V and J genes are TRBV9 and TRBJ2-1, with 10 bases aligning to TRBD2. CDR3 length equals 15 residues. Germline CDR1 SGDLS, CDR2 YYNGEE. Trimming at V came to 0 bases and at J to 4 bases, leaving 1 base not matched to a gene. The CDR3, as DNA: TGTGCCAGCAGCGTAGCACTAGCGGGATACAATGAGCAGTTCTTC. Its protein is CASSVALAGYNEQFF.

This clonotype was counted between two and nine times. The V call is TRBV6-1, the J call TRBJ1-5, with D perhaps TRBD1 (6 bases). With 6 bases removed from V and 1 base from J, the gap between germline ends came to 13 bases. This CDR3 spans 15 amino acids. Germline loops: CDR1 MNHNS, CDR2 SASEGT. The CDR3 sequence is CASSLHRDSNQPQHF. The CDR3 coding sequence is TGTGCCAGCAGCCTTCACAGGGACAGCAATCAGCCCCAGCATTTT.

This clonotype was detected a few times. The chain carries TRBV12-5 and TRBJ2-1; D remains unclear. The germline CDR1 and CDR2 sequences are LGHNT and FRNRAP. Trimming cost V 2 bases and J 10 bases, with 12 bases left between them. The CDR3 has 13 residues. As DNA, the CDR3 is TGTGCTAGTGGTTTGAATGAGTATGGGGAGCAGTTCTTC. This translates into CASGLNEYGEQFF.

There are many counts of this clonotype. The gene calls are TRBV5-1 and TRBJ2-7, with D perhaps TRBD1 (6 bases). Trimming removed 4 bases at V and 3 bases at J, with 17 bases between. Germline V gene lookup returns CDR1 SGHRS and CDR2 YFSETQ. The CDR3 consists of 15 residues. CDR3 in amino acids: CASSKDGTSRYEQYF. The CDR3 bases are TGCGCCAGCAGCAAGGATGGGACAAGTCGCTACGAGCAGTACTTC.

This chain links TRBV18 with TRBJ1-1; D may be TRBD1 (6 bases). V was clipped by 3 bases and J by 7 bases, with 18 bases between them. The CDR3 extends over 15 amino acids. The germline V gene encodes CDR1 KGHSH and CDR2 LQKENI. The CDR3: CASSPLTGFSGEAFF. The CDR3 nucleotides read TGTGCCAGCTCACCTCTAACAGGGTTTTCGGGTGAAGCTTTCTTT.

V usage is TRBV29-1 and J usage is TRBJ2-2; 8 bases match TRBD1. The J segment lost 4 bases and the V segment lost 4 bases, leaving 5 bases of the junction unmatched. The CDR3 has 14 amino acids. CDR1 and CDR2 from the germline V gene are SQVTM and ANQGSEA. CDR3 nucleotide sequence: TGCAGCGTTGGACAGGGGTATCCCACCGGGGAGCTGTTTTTT. Translating gives CSVGQGYPTGELFF.

Details on this clonotype: One end of the junction is discordant with germline, which a read error may explain. This chain connects TRBV7-2 to TRBJ2-3; D perhaps matches TRBD2 (5 bases). Germline assignment: CDR1 SGHTA and CDR2 FQGNSA. CDR3 length: 16 residues. The CDR3 DNA is TGTGCCATCAGCTTAGAGACTTTGGGGAGTGCAGATACGCAGTATTTT. Its protein is CAISLETLGSADTQYF.